This T cell receptor beta chain was observed in a study of blood T cell repertoires in COVID-19. The CDR3 totals 17 residues. Germline V lookup: CDR1 SGDLS, CDR2 YYNGEE. J gave up 7 bases and V 0 bases, and 8 bases lay outside the gene matches. This clone was detected once. Clones were sequenced by immunoSEQ multiplex PCR, and TCRdb holds only the in-frame ones, with some missing. The data contain about 210,000 clones, approximately 84% of them singletons. The sample comprised peripheral blood. This chain links TRBV9 with TRBJ2-2; TRBD2 agrees at 11 bases. The clonotype comes from a woman between 45 and 60 years old with active or convalescent COVID-19. The CDR3 bases are TGTGCCAGCAGCGTAGTGGATAGCGGGAGGGCCGGCGGGGAGCTGTTTTTT. This gives the protein CASSVVDSGRAGGELFF.